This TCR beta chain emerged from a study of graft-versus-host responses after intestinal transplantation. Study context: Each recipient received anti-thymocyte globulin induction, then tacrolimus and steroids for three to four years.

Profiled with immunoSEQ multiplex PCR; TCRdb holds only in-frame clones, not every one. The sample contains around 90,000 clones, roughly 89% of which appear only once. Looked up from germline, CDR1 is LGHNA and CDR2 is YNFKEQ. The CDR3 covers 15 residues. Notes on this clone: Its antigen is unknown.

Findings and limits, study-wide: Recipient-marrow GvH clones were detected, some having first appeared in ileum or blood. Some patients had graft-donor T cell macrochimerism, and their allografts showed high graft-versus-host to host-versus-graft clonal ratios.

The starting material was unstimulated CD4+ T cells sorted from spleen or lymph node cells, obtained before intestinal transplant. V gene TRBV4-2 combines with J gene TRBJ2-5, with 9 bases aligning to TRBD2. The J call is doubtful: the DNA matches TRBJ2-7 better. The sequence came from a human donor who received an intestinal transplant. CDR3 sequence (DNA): TGTGCCAGCAGCCACCCGGGACTAGCTTACTACGAGCAGTACTTC. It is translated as CASSHPGLAYYEQYF.